These 3 T cell receptor beta chains share one sample of origin, sequenced in a study of T cell repertoires in cytomegalovirus infection. The antigens of these receptors remain unknown. TCRdb analysed the reads with MiXCR anew, one entry per CDR3 protein. The sample has 550,000 to 850,000 distinct CDR3 sequences; 30% to 35% are singletons. The sample here was cultured PBMCs, taken from culture after CMV antigen stimulation. The source is a human donor in good health (CMV status not recorded). Some clones in this sample may be carry-over from other donors' samples.

V usage is TRBV10-2 and J usage is TRBJ1-1; D ambiguous. The length of the CDR3 is 14 residues. Germline loops: CDR1 WSHSY, CDR2 SAAADI. V lost 3 bases and J 4 bases, leaving 12 bases between the germline ends. The CDR3 loop reads CASSDRGLATEAFF. Here the CDR3 DNA reads TGCGCCAGCAGTGATCGGGGTTTGGCCACTGAAGCTTTCTTT.

The chain has TRBV12-3 or TRBV12-4 and TRBJ2-6; the match to TRBD2 covers 14 bases. Unmatched junction bases numbered 4, after V lost 4 bases and J lost 2 bases. This CDR3 has 18 residues. CDR3 nucleotides: TGTGCCAGCAGTTCCCGACTAGCGGGAGGGCCTGGGGCCAACGTCCTGACTTTC. This encodes CASSSRLAGGPGANVLTF.

This clonotype was counted a few times. This sequence joins TRBV19 and TRBJ2-7, with TRBD2 as a possible D gene (6 bases). Germline loops: CDR1 LNHDA, CDR2 SQIVND (reference sequence). V was trimmed by 6 bases and J by 3 bases, leaving 15 bases between them. The CDR3 extends over 14 amino acids. The CDR3: CASRDRSGGYEQYF. For the CDR3, the DNA is TGTGCCAGTAGGGACCGTAGCGGCGGCTACGAGCAGTACTTC. Together with reference TRBV19 and TRBJ2-7, the CDR3 gives the full variable domain: DGGITQSPKYLFRKEGQNVTLSCEQNLNHDAMYWYRQDPGQGLRLIYYSQIVNDFQKGDIAEGYSVSREKKESFPLTVTSAQKNPTAFYLCASRDRSGGYEQYFGPGTRLTVT.